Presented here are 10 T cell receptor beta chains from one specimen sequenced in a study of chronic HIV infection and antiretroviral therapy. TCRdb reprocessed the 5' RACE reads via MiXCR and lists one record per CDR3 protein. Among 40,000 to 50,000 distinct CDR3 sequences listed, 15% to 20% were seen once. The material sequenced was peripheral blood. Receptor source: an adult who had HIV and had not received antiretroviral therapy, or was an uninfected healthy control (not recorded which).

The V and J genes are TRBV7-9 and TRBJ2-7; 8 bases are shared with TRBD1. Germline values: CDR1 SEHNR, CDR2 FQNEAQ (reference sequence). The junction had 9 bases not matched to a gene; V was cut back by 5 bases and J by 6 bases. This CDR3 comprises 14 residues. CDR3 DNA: TGTGCCAGCAGCAAAGTAGGACAGGGACCCGAGCAGTACTTC. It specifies CASSKVGQGPEQYF.

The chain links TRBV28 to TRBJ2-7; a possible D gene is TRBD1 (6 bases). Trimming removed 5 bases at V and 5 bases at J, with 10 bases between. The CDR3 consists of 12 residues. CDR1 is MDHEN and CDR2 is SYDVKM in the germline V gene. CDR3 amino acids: CASSTGKNEQYF. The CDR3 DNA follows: TGTGCCAGCAGTACAGGGAAGAACGAGCAGTACTTC.

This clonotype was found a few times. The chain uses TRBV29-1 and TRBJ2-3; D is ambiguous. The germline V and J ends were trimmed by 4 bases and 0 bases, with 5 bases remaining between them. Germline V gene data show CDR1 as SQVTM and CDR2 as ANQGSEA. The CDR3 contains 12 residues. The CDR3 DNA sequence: TGCAGCGTTGGCGGAAGCACAGATACGCAGTATTTT. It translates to CSVGGSTDTQYF.

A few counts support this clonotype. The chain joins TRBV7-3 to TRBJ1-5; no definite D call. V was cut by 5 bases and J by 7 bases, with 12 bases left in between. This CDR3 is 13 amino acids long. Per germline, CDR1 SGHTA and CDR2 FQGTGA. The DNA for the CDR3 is TGTGCCAGCAGCCTCAGTCTGGGCCAGCCCCAGCATTTT. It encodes CASSLSLGQPQHF.

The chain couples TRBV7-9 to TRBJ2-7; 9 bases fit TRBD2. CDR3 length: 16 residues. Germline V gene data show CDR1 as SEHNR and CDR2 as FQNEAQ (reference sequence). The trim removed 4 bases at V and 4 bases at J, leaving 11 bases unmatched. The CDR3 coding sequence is TGTGCCAGCAGCTCAGACTCCGGACTAGCGAGATACGAGCAGTACTTC. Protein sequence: CASSSDSGLARYEQYF.

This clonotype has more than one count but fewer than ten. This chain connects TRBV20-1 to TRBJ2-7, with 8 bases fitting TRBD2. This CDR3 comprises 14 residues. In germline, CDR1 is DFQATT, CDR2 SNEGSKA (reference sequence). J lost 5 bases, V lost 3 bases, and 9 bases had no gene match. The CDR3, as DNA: TGCAGTGCTAGCGATCACGGGAGGGAGGACGAGCAGTACTTC. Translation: CSASDHGREDEQYF.

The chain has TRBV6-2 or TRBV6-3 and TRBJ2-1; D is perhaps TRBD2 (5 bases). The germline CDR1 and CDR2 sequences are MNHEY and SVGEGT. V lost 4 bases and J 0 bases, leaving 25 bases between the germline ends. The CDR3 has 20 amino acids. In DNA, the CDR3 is TGTGCCAGCAGTTTCAATCCGGAATTAGCGAGAATCCCCTCCTACAATGAGCAGTTCTTC. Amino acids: CASSFNPELARIPSYNEQFF.

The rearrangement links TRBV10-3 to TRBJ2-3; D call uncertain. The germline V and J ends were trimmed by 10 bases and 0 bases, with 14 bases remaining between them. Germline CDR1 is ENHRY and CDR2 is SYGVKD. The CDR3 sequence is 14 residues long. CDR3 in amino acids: CATQILESTDTQYF. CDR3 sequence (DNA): TGTGCCACCCAGATACTTGAAAGCACAGATACGCAGTATTTT.

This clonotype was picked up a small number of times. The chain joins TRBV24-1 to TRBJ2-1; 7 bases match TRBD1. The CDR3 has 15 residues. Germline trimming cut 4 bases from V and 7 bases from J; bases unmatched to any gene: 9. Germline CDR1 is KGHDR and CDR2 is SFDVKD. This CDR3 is CATSEYWTGRNEQFF. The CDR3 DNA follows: TGTGCCACCAGTGAGTATTGGACAGGTAGGAATGAGCAGTTCTTC.

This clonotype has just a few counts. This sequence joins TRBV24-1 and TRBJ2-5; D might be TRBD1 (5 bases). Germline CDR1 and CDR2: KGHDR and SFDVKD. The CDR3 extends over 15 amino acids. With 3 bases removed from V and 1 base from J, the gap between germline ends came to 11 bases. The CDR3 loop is CATSDRAGIQETQYF. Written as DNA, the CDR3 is TGTGCCACCAGTGATCGAGCAGGGATCCAAGAGACCCAGTACTTC.